The following is a T cell receptor (beta chain) sequence with its context. The data were obtained in a study of blood T cell repertoires in COVID-19. Sequenced by immunoSEQ multiplex PCR; TCRdb stores in-frame clones only, minus some. The sample lists 250,000 to 300,000 clones, approximately 86% occurring once. This receptor was identified in an older woman with COVID-19, enrolled during active disease. The sample was peripheral blood.

The chain's CDR3 is CASSRMTSFLETQYF. Written as DNA, the CDR3 is TGTGCCAGCAGCCGGATGACTAGTTTCTTGGAGACCCAGTACTTC. This chain uses TRBV7-2 with TRBJ2-5; TRBD2 is a possible D gene (6 bases). The CDR3 totals 15 residues. CDR1 is SGHTA and CDR2 is FQGNSA in the germline V gene. Trimming cost V 5 bases and J 5 bases, with 18 bases left between them. Filled out from reference TRBV7-2 and TRBJ2-5, the complete variable domain reads GAGVSQSPSNKVTEKGKDVELRCDPISGHTALYWYRQSLGQGLEFLIYFQGNSAPDKSGLPSDRFSAERTGGSVSTLTIQRTQQEDSAVYLCASSRMTSFLETQYFGPGTRLLVL.